These 10 T cell receptor beta chains share one sample of origin, sequenced in a study of T-cell reconstitution after alpha-beta-depleted transplantation in children. These receptors are not linked to any known antigen. General study results and limits: T-cell counts and diversity were attributed mostly to newly produced T cells one year after transplant.

For TCRbeta, the library was prepared with unique molecular identifiers. Each CDR3 protein gets one entry after TCRdb re-called the PCR reads with MiXCR. The profile shows fewer than 350,000 distinct CDR3 sequences, over 7% of them singletons. The sample was peripheral blood, taken 360 days after TCRalphabeta/CD19-depleted stem cell transplant. Receptors were obtained from a female patient aged 2 to 10 who had a stem cell transplant for Fanconi anemia, so the T cells may come from the graft donor.

This clonotype was counted at least ten times. V is TRBV6-2 or TRBV6-3 and J is TRBJ1-1; the D gene is possibly TRBD1 (5 bases). The CDR3 extends over 15 amino acids. V shed 3 bases and J shed 1 base, with 12 bases lying between them. Germline lookup yields CDR1 MNHEY and CDR2 SVGEGT. This chain's CDR3 is CASSYSGLGNTEAFF. The CDR3 DNA sequence: TGTGCCAGCAGTTATTCGGGGCTAGGGAACACTGAAGCTTTCTTT.

This clonotype was detected a few times. The rearrangement uses TRBV28 and TRBJ2-3; 7 bases match TRBD2. The germline V gene encodes CDR1 MDHEN and CDR2 SYDVKM. The CDR3 is 16 amino acids. V gave up 5 bases and J gave up 2 bases; unmatched junction bases: 10. The CDR3 is CASSPTGRAHTDTQYF. CDR3 coding DNA: TGTGCCAGCAGTCCCACGGGGAGGGCACACACAGATACGCAGTATTTT.

The V and J genes are TRBV6-5 and TRBJ1-2; 7 bases are shared with TRBD1. Germline V gene sequence: CDR1 MNHEY, CDR2 SVGAGI. Trimming at V came to 0 bases and at J to 1 base, leaving 5 bases not matched to a gene. This CDR3 has 16 amino acids. As DNA, the CDR3 is TGTGCCAGCAGTTACTCGCAGACAGGGAATAACTATGGCTACACCTTC. Its translation is CASSYSQTGNNYGYTF.

This clonotype was picked up many times. The chain joins TRBV12-3 or TRBV12-4 to TRBJ1-3; a possible D gene is TRBD1 (5 bases). V shed 1 base and J shed 7 bases, with 23 bases lying between them. The CDR3 length is 18 residues. The CDR3 DNA sequence: TGTGCCAGCAGTTTAGTTCTTGACGTAGGGGCGCGGGGCAACACCATATATTTT. Translating it yields CASSLVLDVGARGNTIYF.

As regards this clonotype: The DNA is omitted, as the CDR3 cannot be located on it reliably, and the CDR3 follows TCRdb's listing. The J gene is TRBJ2-5, the V gene TRBV6-2 or TRBV6-3; the tabulated D call, TRBD2, remains unverified against the DNA. Germline V CDR1 and CDR2: MNHEY, SVGEGT. The CDR3 is made up of 16 amino acids, end residues included. The CDR3 spells CASSTSVEVPQETQYF.

The table lists this clonotype with many counts. The chain joins TRBV6-2 or TRBV6-3 to TRBJ2-2; perhaps TRBD2 as D (5 bases). Looked up from germline, CDR1 is MNHEY and CDR2 is SVGEGT. The V end lost 7 bases, the J end lost 6 bases, and 15 bases lay between the germline ends. The length of the CDR3 is 14 residues. The CDR3 spells CASTQEDLPGELFF. The DNA of the CDR3 is TGTGCCAGCACTCAGGAGGATCTCCCCGGGGAGCTGTTTTTT.

This clonotype was counted ten times or more. The chain is built from TRBV12-3 or TRBV12-4 and TRBJ2-3; D is unresolved. V lost 5 bases to trimming and J lost 0 bases, with 12 bases between them. This CDR3 region has 15 residues. CDR3 nucleotides: TGTGCCAGCAGTCTTAGCCGGCCTAGCACAGATACGCAGTATTTT. Protein: CASSLSRPSTDTQYF.

This clonotype was observed many times. The rearrangement joins TRBV20-1 to TRBJ2-5; no clear D gene. The V gene lost 1 base and the J gene lost 0 bases, with 3 bases spanning the gap. The germline V gene has CDR1 DFQATT and CDR2 SNEGSKA (reference sequence). This CDR3 has 12 amino acids. The DNA of the CDR3 is TGCAGTGCTAGAGGGCACCAAGAGACCCAGTACTTC. Its translation is CSARGHQETQYF.

This clonotype was picked up a small number of times. In DNA, the CDR3 is TGTGCCAGCAGCCTCCTTCCGACAGGTCTGGGGCAGCCCCAGCATTTT. Translation: CASSLLPTGLGQPQHF. The chain joins TRBV7-2 to TRBJ1-5; a weak D match, TRBD1 (6 bases). Germline CDR1 SGHTA, CDR2 FQGNSA. V lost 5 bases and J lost 7, with 21 bases in between. CDR3 length: 16 residues.

This clonotype appeared a few times. The J gene is TRBJ2-7, the V gene TRBV13; the match to TRBD1 covers 7 bases. This CDR3 is 14 amino acids long. The ends lost 5 bases at V and 0 bases at J; junction bases unmatched: 4. CDR1 PRHDT and CDR2 FYEKMQ come from the germline V gene (reference sequence). CDR3 in amino acids: CASSHRGPSYEQYV. The CDR3 DNA follows: TGTGCCAGCAGCCACAGGGGTCCCTCCTACGAGCAGTACGTC.